These 28 T cell receptor beta chains share one sample of origin, sequenced in a study of blood T cell repertoires in COVID-19. Some clones are missing from TCRdb's copy, which holds only in-frame ones; the method was immunoSEQ multiplex PCR. The data hold 250,000 to 350,000 clones, with about 87% observed a single time. Input material: PBMCs or T cells enriched from blood (not recorded which). These receptors came from a woman between 45 and 60 years old who had recovered from COVID-19.

This clone was detected a few times. The V gene is TRBV30, the J gene TRBJ2-7, with 8 nucleotides matching TRBD1. The germline V gene has CDR1 GTSNPN and CDR2 SVGIG (reference sequence). The J segment lost 0 bases and the V segment lost 7 bases, leaving 5 bases of the junction unmatched. This CDR3 is built from 13 residues. Here the CDR3 DNA reads TGTGCCTCGACAGGGGACAGCTCCTACGAGCAGTACTTC. Translation: CASTGDSSYEQYF.

The genes are TRBV20-1 and TRBJ1-2; 11 bases agree with TRBD1. Germline-derived CDR1 and CDR2 are DFQATT and SNEGSKA (reference sequence). The ends lost 3 bases at V and 2 bases at J; junction bases unmatched: 2. This CDR3 spans 14 amino acids. CDR3 sequence: CSASGQGANYGYTF. CDR3 sequence (DNA): TGCAGTGCTAGTGGACAGGGGGCAAACTATGGCTACACCTTC.

This chain uses TRBV28 with TRBJ1-1; D possibly corresponds to TRBD1 (5 bases). The CDR3 consists of 12 residues. V shed 10 bases and J shed 4 bases, with 13 bases lying between them. The germline V gene encodes CDR1 MDHEN and CDR2 SYDVKM. The CDR3 sequence: CATLRGTTEAFF. CDR3 coding DNA: TGTGCCACCCTTAGGGGTACCACTGAAGCTTTCTTT.

This clone was observed a handful of times. The genes are TRBV6-1 and TRBJ1-6; a possible D gene is TRBD1 (5 bases). This CDR3 is built from 16 residues. V was pared by 0 bases and J by 7 bases, with 13 bases between. CDR1 is MNHNS and CDR2 is SASEGT in the germline V gene. The CDR3 DNA reads as TGTGCCAGCAGTGAAGCAGGGCCAGGGCTCAATTCACCCCTCCACTTT. Translated: CASSEAGPGLNSPLHF.

V usage is TRBV5-1 and J usage is TRBJ2-3, with D possibly matching TRBD1 (5 bases). This CDR3 is 14 amino acids long. The V end was cut by 5 bases, the J end by 0 bases, with 10 bases between. Germline V gene data show CDR1 as SGHRS and CDR2 as YFSETQ. The CDR3 DNA follows: TGCGCCAGCAGTCAGGGTTCTAGCACAGATACGCAGTATTTT. Translated: CASSQGSSTDTQYF. Full variable domain (outside the CDR3, taken from reference TRBV5-1 and TRBJ2-3): KAGVTQTPRYLIKTRGQQVTLSCSPISGHRSVSWYQQTPGQGLQFLFEYFSETQRNKGNFPGRFSGRQFSNSRSEMNVSTLELGDSALYLCASSQGSSTDTQYFGPGTRLTVL.

This clone was observed a single time. This chain joins TRBV2 and TRBJ1-1, with D possibly TRBD1 on 5 matching bases. V was pared by 10 bases and J by 4 bases, with 13 bases between. The CDR3 runs 12 residues. Per the germline V gene, CDR1 is SNHLY and CDR2 is FYNNEI. CDR3 sequence: CATQGGRTEAFF. In DNA form, the CDR3 reads TGTGCCACGCAGGGAGGACGCACTGAAGCTTTCTTT.

This chain joins TRBV23-1 and TRBJ1-4; tentatively, D is TRBD1 (6 bases). TRBV23-1 is an open reading frame, and its role is uncertain. The CDR3 has 19 residues. V was clipped by 3 bases and J by 0 bases, with 20 bases between them. In nucleotides, the CDR3 is TGCGCCAGCAGTCACGGACTAGGGGGGCGAGTGGCAACTAATGAAAAACTGTTTTTT. Residues: CASSHGLGGRVATNEKLFF.

The CDR3: CASGGVGAAETQYF. The CDR3 bases are TGTGCCAGCGGGGGGGTCGGGGCGGCAGAGACCCAGTACTTC. The V and J genes are TRBV27 and TRBJ2-5; the match to TRBD2 covers 7 bases. The trim removed 8 bases at V and 4 bases at J, leaving 10 bases unmatched. Germline V gene data show CDR1 as MNHEY and CDR2 as SMNVEV (reference sequence). The CDR3 is 14 amino acids.

The chain links TRBV10-1 to TRBJ2-1; 12 bases fit TRBD2. Per the germline V gene, CDR1 is WNHNN and CDR2 is SYGVQD (reference sequence). J was trimmed by 9 bases and V by 5 bases; bases with no gene match: 5. The CDR3 totals 14 residues. This CDR3 is CASSSLAGGGEQFF. As DNA, the CDR3 is TGCGCCAGCAGTTCACTAGCGGGAGGCGGTGAGCAGTTCTTC.

V gene TRBV27 combines with J gene TRBJ2-3, with TRBD2 identical over 7 bases. The germline gives CDR1 MNHEY, CDR2 SMNVEV (reference sequence). CDR3 size: 16 residues. With 6 bases clipped from V and 5 bases from J, the junction kept 14 bases outside the gene matches. CDR3: CASRPSGTKQGDTQYF. CDR3 DNA sequence: TGTGCCAGCAGACCCAGCGGGACCAAGCAAGGAGATACGCAGTATTTT.

Notes on this clone: The sample has other DNA sequences that encode this CDR3 too. The chain employs TRBV28 and TRBJ1-2; tentative D call: TRBD1 (6 bases). V was trimmed by 5 bases and J by 1 base, leaving 8 bases between them. The CDR3 loop spans 13 amino acids. In germline, CDR1 is MDHEN, CDR2 SYDVKM. CDR3 nucleotide sequence: TGTGCCAGCAGTCTGGACAGTAACTATGGCTACACCTTC. Protein: CASSLDSNYGYTF.

The chain recombines TRBV27 with TRBJ1-2, with D uncertain. The CDR3 runs to 14 residues. V lost 8 bases, J lost 7 bases, and 20 bases lay in between. CDR1 is MNHEY and CDR2 is SMNVEV in the germline V gene (reference sequence). Here the CDR3 DNA reads TGTGCCAGCGGAGACGGCAGTGCGTTCGGTGGCTACACCTTC. Amino acids: CASGDGSAFGGYTF.

This chain connects TRBV28 to TRBJ1-2, with TRBD1 identical over 8 bases. Germline values: CDR1 MDHEN, CDR2 SYDVKM. The CDR3 loop spans 13 amino acids. V was clipped by 6 bases and J by 4 bases; unmatched bases: 4. The CDR3 loop is CASRHGQGYGYTF. The DNA for the CDR3 is TGTGCCAGCAGACATGGACAGGGCTATGGCTACACCTTC.

The rearrangement links TRBV28 to TRBJ1-1; D not resolved. CDR3 size: 13 residues. Trimming took 1 base from V and 7 from J, leaving 10 bases between them. In germline, CDR1 is MDHEN, CDR2 SYDVKM. For the CDR3, the DNA is TGTGCCAGCAGTTTATTAACTACATATGAAGCTTTCTTT. Its protein is CASSLLTTYEAFF.

The J gene is TRBJ2-7, the V gene TRBV20-1, with D possibly TRBD2 on 6 matching bases. The germline gives CDR1 DFQATT, CDR2 SNEGSKA (reference sequence). The CDR3 is made up of 11 amino acids. CDR3 in amino acids: CSAGPSYEQYF. CDR3 in DNA: TGCAGCGCGGGACCTTCCTACGAGCAGTACTTC.

V gene TRBV28 combines with J gene TRBJ2-1; the match to TRBD2 covers 15 bases. Unmatched junction bases numbered 11, after V lost 5 bases and J lost 0 bases. Germline-derived CDR1 and CDR2 are MDHEN and SYDVKM. The CDR3 covers 20 residues. CDR3 in DNA: TGTGCCAGCAGTCCCCGCCCGGGACTAGCGGGAGGAGGCTCCTACAATGAGCAGTTCTTC. It is translated as CASSPRPGLAGGGSYNEQFF.

This rearrangement joins TRBV7-2 to TRBJ2-7; 8 bases map to TRBD2. CDR1 SGHTA and CDR2 FQGNSA come from the germline V gene. The CDR3 runs to 14 residues. The V segment lost 3 bases and the J segment 4 bases; nucleotides outside the gene matches: 5. DNA of the CDR3: TGTGCCAGCAGCTTTCCGGGAGGGCCTTACGAGCAGTACTTC. Its protein is CASSFPGGPYEQYF.

This chain joins TRBV14 and TRBJ2-7; a weak D match, TRBD2 (6 bases). Germline V lookup: CDR1 SGHDN, CDR2 FVKESK. CDR3 size: 14 residues. V was clipped by 2 bases and J by 9 bases, with 17 bases between them. CDR3 residues: CASSQSVVGSGQYF. CDR3 in DNA: TGTGCCAGCAGCCAAAGTGTCGTCGGGAGCGGGCAGTACTTC.

The V gene is TRBV28, the J gene TRBJ1-1; the D gene is possibly TRBD1 (5 bases). Germline loops: CDR1 MDHEN, CDR2 SYDVKM. CDR3 length equals 13 residues. V lost 3 bases and J 6 bases, leaving 11 bases between the germline ends. The CDR3 DNA reads TGTGCCAGCAGTTTCAGGGTCCGGCCTGAAGCTTTCTTT. As protein: CASSFRVRPEAFF.

The chain carries TRBV7-2 and TRBJ1-6; a possible D gene is TRBD1 (5 bases). Trimming took off 5 bases at V and 10 bases at J, with 18 bases between the two ends. Germline V gene data show CDR1 as SGHTA and CDR2 as FQGNSA. This CDR3 comprises 15 residues. CDR3 nucleotides: TGTGCCAGCAGCAAGGGACTCCCGGAACGGTCACCCCTCCACTTT. Residues: CASSKGLPERSPLHF.

As to this clone: A junction end diverges from the germline sequence, so it may reflect a read error. The V gene is TRBV7-7, the J gene TRBJ1-5; no reliable D call. Germline CDR1 is SSHAT and CDR2 is FNYEAQ (reference sequence). The CDR3 is made up of 13 amino acids. This CDR3 reads CASSNGVDQPQHF. The DNA of the CDR3 is TGTGCTAGCAGCAACGGGGTTGATCAGCCCCAGCATTTT.

This clone has a single count. The chain links TRBV7-2 to TRBJ1-5, with D unclear. The germline V and J ends were trimmed by 5 bases and 1 base, with 9 bases remaining between them. The CDR3 length is 14 residues. Germline CDR1 and CDR2: SGHTA and FQGNSA. CDR3 DNA: TGTGCCAGCAGCCCCAGTGCCAGCAATCAGCCCCAGCATTTT. Translating it yields CASSPSASNQPQHF. Full variable domain (remainder filled in from reference TRBV7-2 and TRBJ1-5): GAGVSQSPSNKVTEKGKDVELRCDPISGHTALYWYRQSLGQGLEFLIYFQGNSAPDKSGLPSDRFSAERTGGSVSTLTIQRTQQEDSAVYLCASSPSASNQPQHFGDGTRLSIL.

In its sample, this clone was seen once. The rearrangement links TRBV3-1 (or the pseudogene TRBV3-2) to TRBJ1-5; 10 bases align to TRBD1. Germline CDR1 and CDR2: LGHDT and YNNKEL (reference sequence). The CDR3 runs to 15 residues. V lost 1 base to trimming and J lost 8 bases; unmatched junction nucleotides: 5. CDR3 DNA: TGTGCCAGCAGCCAAGCTGGGACAGGGGCAGAGCCCCAGCATTTT. Residues: CASSQAGTGAEPQHF.

The chain carries TRBV7-8 and TRBJ1-6; the D is unclear. The V gene's germline CDR1 is SGHVS and CDR2 FQNEAQ. There are 14 residues in the CDR3. The V gene lost 4 bases and the J gene lost 8 bases, with 12 bases spanning the gap. The CDR3 here is CASSSPTEYSPLHF. The CDR3 nucleotides read TGTGCCAGCAGCTCCCCTACCGAGTATTCACCCCTCCACTTT.

The chain is built from TRBV20-1 and TRBJ1-1, with unresolved D. This CDR3 comprises 10 residues. CDR1 is DFQATT, CDR2 SNEGSKA, per germline (reference sequence). Trimming shortened V by 5 bases and J by 11 bases, and 12 bases separated the two germline ends. This chain's CDR3 is CSADAAAAFF. The DNA of the CDR3 is TGCAGTGCTGATGCGGCAGCGGCTTTCTTT.

The gene calls are TRBV9 and TRBJ1-3, with D perhaps TRBD1 (6 bases). Germline CDR1 and CDR2: SGDLS and YYNGEE. V dropped 9 bases and J dropped 1 base, with 20 bases sitting between them. This CDR3 has 16 residues. This chain's CDR3 is CATSPLQGLSGNTIYF. In DNA form, the CDR3 reads TGTGCCACCTCGCCTTTACAGGGACTATCTGGAAACACCATATATTTT.

The gene calls are TRBV12-3 or TRBV12-4 and TRBJ1-2; 8 bases map to TRBD1. The V gene end was trimmed by 6 bases and the J gene end by 6 bases; junction bases not matched to a gene: 6. This CDR3 is 13 amino acids long. CDR3 bases: TGTGCCAGCAGCCCTCTGGACAGGGATGGCTACACCTTC. It is translated as CASSPLDRDGYTF.

The V gene is TRBV9, the J gene TRBJ2-1; possibly TRBD2 for D (5 bases). The V end was cut by 6 bases, the J end by 0 bases, with 13 bases between. CDR3 length equals 15 residues. The germline gives CDR1 SGDLS, CDR2 YYNGEE. The CDR3 region is CASTGMGSSYNEQFF. CDR3 bases: TGTGCCAGCACCGGAATGGGGAGCTCCTACAATGAGCAGTTCTTC.